This T cell receptor (beta chain) was documented in a study of CD8+ T cells in alopecia areata. Overall study results and limits: The study found TCR sharing across patients less clear than in mice, possibly for HLA reasons.

Markers used for sorting pooled cutaneous lymph node cells were CD4, CD8alpha, NKG2D, NKG2ACE and others. As the sequencing template, cDNA was produced by extracting RNA and reverse transcribing it. The protocol was immunoSEQ multiplex PCR, while the TCRdb copy is restricted to in-frame clones and leaves out a portion. The sample yields about 6,000 clones, without any singletons. This clone has a count of ten or more. Its specificity is unknown. The gene names here belong to mouse. The read gets to within 4 residues of the CDR3 end, and the germline J gene fills in the rest. In germline, CDR1 is NSHNY, CDR2 SYGAGN. CDR3 length: 15 residues. V lost 4 bases and J lost 4; bases outside the gene matches: 7.

This chain links TRBV13-1 with TRBJ1-2; the match to TRBD1 covers 10 bases. The sequenced sample was CD8+ T cells sorted from a lymph node. The source of this sequence is a C3H/HeJ mouse with alopecia areata. The MHC haplotype of the strain is H2-k. Here the CDR3 reads CASSKDRGRGSDYTF. The sequenced part of the CDR3 DNA is TGTGCCAGCAGTAAAGACAGGGGGCGAGGCTCC.